This TCR beta chain was identified during a study of blood T cell repertoires in COVID-19. On the study more broadly: Sample material is recorded as cDNA or gDNA derived from T cells, B-cell-depleted T cells, or PBMCs.

Ages ranged from about 18 to 100 years, with residence in 24 US areas. Germline CDR1 KGHSH, CDR2 LQKENI. The CDR3 sequence is 15 residues long. The ends were cut back, 3 bases at V and 5 bases at J, with 14 bases in the middle. Authors' methods: Estimates of nucleated cell counts were drawn from the amplification of reference gene primers. This table comes from immunoSEQ multiplex PCR, and its TCRdb copy is limited to in-frame clones, with some not included. V, J and clone size were drawn from that table, and D and trimming were deduced from the DNA. The data hold 240,000 or so clones, with approximately 86% observed a single time.

The sample was PBMCs or T cells enriched from blood (not recorded which). The V and J genes are TRBV18 and TRBJ1-5; weak D call: TRBD1 (6 bases). This TCR was sampled from a woman aged 40 to 55 with acute COVID-19. CDR3 sequence (DNA): TGTGCCAGCTCACCGACCCGGGACACGGATCAGCCCCAGCATTTT. It yields the protein CASSPTRDTDQPQHF.